The 25 T cell receptor beta chains listed next were all sequenced from one sample in a study of OX40 agonist ivuxolimab in advanced cancers. The method was immunoSEQ multiplex PCR; TCRdb's version includes in-frame clones alone and lacks a portion of them. The profile shows approximately 91,000 clones, roughly 91% of them singletons. The sample consisted of CD4+ or CD8+ T cells sorted from blood, taken in a trial of the OX40 agonist ivuxolimab. These receptors were collected from an adult with an advanced solid tumor such as melanoma, head and neck, liver or kidney cancer.

The chain couples TRBV4-2 to TRBJ2-3, with D hard to call. Trimming removed 0 bases at V and 1 base at J, with 11 bases between. Germline CDR1 is LGHNA and CDR2 is YNFKEQ. This CDR3 is 16 amino acids long. CDR3 DNA sequence: TGTGCCAGCAGCCAAGAAGGCGGCGCCGGCACAGATACGCAGTATTTT. The encoded protein is CASSQEGGAGTDTQYF.

This chain uses TRBV5-6 with TRBJ2-3; TRBD2 aligns across 8 bases. This CDR3 spans 16 amino acids. CDR1 is SGHDT and CDR2 is YYEEEE in the germline V gene. After removal of 1 base from V and 0 bases from J, the junction contained 4 bases not matched to a gene. CDR3: CASSLISSGSTDTQYF. The CDR3 nucleotides are TGTGCCAGCAGCTTGATCTCTAGCGGGAGCACAGATACGCAGTATTTT. Full variable domain (rest looked up from reference TRBV5-6 and TRBJ2-3): DAGVTQSPTHLIKTRGQQVTLRCSPKSGHDTVSWYQQALGQGPQFIFQYYEEEERQRGNFPDRFSGHQFPNYSSELNVNALLLGDSALYLCASSLISSGSTDTQYFGPGTRLTVL.

The gene calls are TRBV30 and TRBJ2-3; TRBD2 matches at 9 bases. V lost 3 bases to trimming and J lost 4 bases; unmatched junction nucleotides: 5. The germline gives CDR1 GTSNPN, CDR2 SVGIG (reference sequence). The CDR3 contains 14 residues. The chain's CDR3 is CAWRRRGGPDTQYF. DNA for the CDR3: TGTGCCTGGAGAAGGCGGGGGGGCCCAGATACGCAGTATTTT.

This clone was detected a few times. Within the sample, other DNA sequences also encode this same CDR3. The rearrangement links TRBV5-1 to TRBJ2-5; D possibly corresponds to TRBD2 (6 bases). Germline CDR1 is SGHRS and CDR2 is YFSETQ. The CDR3 has 14 amino acids. V gave up 3 bases and J gave up 5 bases, with 14 bases separating them. CDR3 loop: CASSSQGGGETQYF. The CDR3, as DNA: TGCGCCAGCAGCTCGCAGGGTGGGGGGGAGACCCAGTACTTC.

This clone was found a few times. J is TRBJ2-5 and V is TRBV19; 7 bases are shared with TRBD2. Trimming cost V 0 bases and J 3 bases; bases outside gene matches: 13. Germline V gene data show CDR1 as LNHDA and CDR2 as SQIVND (reference sequence). This CDR3 contains 18 residues. The CDR3 protein is CASSIEKRGGGGKETQYF. As DNA, the CDR3 is TGTGCCAGTAGTATAGAAAAGAGAGGAGGCGGGGGTAAAGAGACCCAGTACTTC.

The gene calls are TRBV6-5 and TRBJ2-5; TRBD2 is a possible D gene (5 bases). The CDR3 extends over 15 amino acids. Germline CDR1 is MNHEY and CDR2 is SVGAGI. With 0 bases removed from V and 5 bases from J, the gap between germline ends came to 13 bases. The chain's CDR3 is CASSYSAGTGETQYF. The CDR3 nucleotides read TGTGCCAGCAGTTACTCCGCGGGTACGGGTGAGACCCAGTACTTC.

This chain joins TRBV5-4 and TRBJ1-6, with a weak D call TRBD1 (5 bases). With 1 base removed from V and 10 bases from J, the gap between germline ends came to 15 bases. Germline loops: CDR1 SGHNT, CDR2 YYREEE (reference sequence). The CDR3 is made up of 15 amino acids. Here the CDR3 reads CASSLLGGVDSPLHF. CDR3 nucleotide sequence: TGTGCCAGCAGCTTGCTCGGGGGAGTGGACTCACCCCTCCACTTT.

The chain links TRBV4-2 to TRBJ1-3; D is unresolved. Germline V gene sequence: CDR1 LGHNA, CDR2 YNFKEQ. Trimming shortened V by 1 base and J by 3 bases, and 10 bases separated the two germline ends. CDR3 size: 15 residues. CDR3 in amino acids: CASSQGADGGNTIYF. CDR3 bases: TGTGCCAGCAGCCAAGGTGCGGACGGTGGAAACACCATATATTTT.

The V call is TRBV7-2, the J call TRBJ1-6; D perhaps matches TRBD1 (5 bases). Deletions cut 0 bases from V and 11 bases from J, with 5 bases between. The CDR3 consists of 12 residues. CDR1 is SGHTA, CDR2 FQGNSA, per germline. The CDR3 DNA reads TGTGCCAGCAGCTTAGCGGGGGCACCCCTCCACTTT. Amino acids: CASSLAGAPLHF.

V and J are TRBV5-4 and TRBJ1-1; D gene uncertain. The germline CDR1 and CDR2 sequences are SGHNT and YYREEE (reference sequence). V lost 2 bases, J lost 3 bases, and 8 bases lay in between. The CDR3 loop spans 13 amino acids. CDR3 nucleotide sequence: TGTGCCAGCAGCTTTGACCAGGACACTGAAGCTTTCTTT. This sequence encodes CASSFDQDTEAFF.

J is TRBJ2-3 and V is TRBV18; 11 bases line up with TRBD2. Germline values: CDR1 KGHSH, CDR2 LQKENI. The CDR3 runs to 16 residues. The V gene end was trimmed by 3 bases and the J gene end by 3 bases; junction bases not matched to a gene: 5. Written as DNA, the CDR3 is TGTGCCAGCTCACCTTATAGCGGGGGGGCAACAGATACGCAGTATTTT. It translates to CASSPYSGGATDTQYF.

In this sample, this clone turned up once. In nucleotides, the CDR3 is TGTGCCAGCAGCCCCCCTGGGGGTCGAGAGACCCAGTACTTC. Protein sequence: CASSPPGGRETQYF. V is TRBV11-2 and J is TRBJ2-5, with D perhaps TRBD1 or TRBD2 (5 bases each). Germline V lookup: CDR1 SGHAT, CDR2 FQNNGV. This CDR3 spans 14 amino acids. The ends were cut back, 5 bases at V and 4 bases at J, with 14 bases in the middle.

The chain couples TRBV15 to TRBJ1-5; possible D gene TRBD1, 6 bases. Germline V gene sequence: CDR1 LNHNV, CDR2 YYDKDF (reference sequence). The V end was cut by 3 bases, the J end by 3 bases, with 12 bases between. The CDR3 spans 15 residues. This CDR3 reads CATSSRRDTNQPQHF. The CDR3 DNA reads TGTGCCACCAGCAGTCGCCGGGACACCAATCAGCCCCAGCATTTT.

This clone was picked up a small number of times. The rearrangement links TRBV7-3 to TRBJ1-6; D is unresolved. The CDR3 sequence is 17 residues long. Per germline, CDR1 SGHTA and CDR2 FQGTGA. The V and J ends lost 1 base and 0 bases respectively, with 10 bases between them. CDR3 amino acids: CASSLNGRGSYNSPLHF. The CDR3 DNA reads TGTGCCAGCAGCTTAAATGGGCGGGGCTCCTATAATTCACCCCTCCACTTT.

The table lists this clone with a few counts. V is TRBV19 and J is TRBJ1-5; D unresolved. Germline V gene data show CDR1 as LNHDA and CDR2 as SQIVND (reference sequence). The CDR3 is made up of 16 amino acids. Trimming cost V 6 bases and J 0 bases, with 15 bases left between them. The CDR3 nucleotides read TGTGCCAGTAGCCCCGACGAGGGCTATAGCAATCAGCCCCAGCATTTT. Translating gives CASSPDEGYSNQPQHF.

This clone appeared once. The CDR3 coding sequence is TGTGCCAGCAGTTCCCAAGGGACAGGGGGGGAAAAACTGTTTTTT. This sequence encodes CASSSQGTGGEKLFF. The rearrangement links TRBV28 to TRBJ1-4, with TRBD1 matching over 11 bases. Trimming removed 4 bases from V and 8 bases from J; junction bases left unmatched: 6. The CDR3 totals 15 residues. Germline CDR1 reads MDHEN; CDR2 reads SYDVKM.

The table lists this clone with a few counts. The chain combines TRBV5-1 with TRBJ1-3; D not resolved. With 0 bases removed from V and 7 bases from J, the gap between germline ends came to 11 bases. The CDR3 is 14 residues long. The germline CDR1 and CDR2 sequences are SGHRS and YFSETQ. CDR3 DNA sequence: TGCGCCAGCAGCTTGGTCGGCGGCCAGAACACCATATATTTT. Protein product: CASSLVGGQNTIYF.

A single count supports this clone. This chain connects TRBV2 to TRBJ2-4, with 7 bases lining up with TRBD2. This CDR3 has 16 amino acids. Trimming cost V 6 bases and J 0 bases; bases outside gene matches: 8. CDR1 is SNHLY, CDR2 FYNNEI, per germline. The CDR3 DNA reads as TGTGCCAGCAGGCGGGGGACCGCTAGAGCCAAAAACATTCAGTACTTC. Translating gives CASRRGTARAKNIQYF. Drawing the rest from reference TRBV2 and TRBJ2-4, the complete variable domain is EPEVTQTPSHQVTQMGQEVILRCVPISNHLYFYWYRQILGQKVEFLVSFYNNEISEKSEIFDDQFSVERPDGSNFTLKIRSTKLEDSAMYFCASRRGTARAKNIQYFGAGTRLSVL.

This clone has only a few counts. The rearrangement uses TRBV7-9 and TRBJ2-3, with D uncertain. Trimming removed 1 base at V and 10 bases at J, with 9 bases between. CDR3 length: 12 amino acids. Germline V gene sequence: CDR1 SEHNR, CDR2 FQNEAQ (reference sequence). DNA for the CDR3: TGTGCCAGCAGCTTAGAGGGCGGTTCGCAGTATTTT. The encoded protein is CASSLEGGSQYF.

This clone was recorded only once. The V gene is TRBV27, the J gene TRBJ1-1; no firm D call. V lost 4 bases and J lost 2, with 14 bases in between. Germline loops: CDR1 MNHEY, CDR2 SMNVEV (reference sequence). This CDR3 has 15 residues. This CDR3 reads CASSSPTDGNTEAFF. DNA of the CDR3: TGTGCCAGCAGTTCCCCCACCGACGGAAACACTGAAGCTTTCTTT.

V usage is TRBV5-4 and J usage is TRBJ2-7, with 10 bases lining up with TRBD2. Germline lookup yields CDR1 SGHNT and CDR2 YYREEE (reference sequence). V lost 4 bases and J lost 5; bases outside the gene matches: 6. The CDR3 contains 14 residues. CDR3 region: CASSPGTSVDEQYF. Written as DNA, the CDR3 is TGTGCCAGCAGCCCAGGGACTAGCGTAGACGAGCAGTACTTC.

V gene TRBV7-3 combines with J gene TRBJ2-7, with D unresolved. V gave up 5 bases and J gave up 2 bases, with 7 bases separating them. The CDR3 sequence is 12 residues long. CDR1 is SGHTA, CDR2 FQGTGA, per germline. In DNA, the CDR3 is TGTGCCAGCAGCGCAAATACCTACGAGCAGTACTTC. Its translation: CASSANTYEQYF.

The rearrangement joins TRBV25-1 to TRBJ2-7; 8 nucleotides agree with TRBD1. CDR3 length: 13 residues. The trim removed 6 bases at V and 8 bases at J, leaving 9 bases unmatched. Germline CDR1 and CDR2: MGHDK and SYGVNS. DNA for the CDR3: TGTGCCAGCAGGAACCGAGGACAGGGTAAGCAGTACTTC. The encoded protein is CASRNRGQGKQYF.

The chain combines TRBV6-4 with TRBJ2-1, with 10 bases lining up with TRBD2. This CDR3 has 17 residues. The germline V gene encodes CDR1 MRHNA and CDR2 SNTAGT. V shed 0 bases and J 5 bases; nucleotides not matched to a gene: 7. CDR3 sequence reads: CASSDSKSLAGHNEQFF. The CDR3 nucleotides are TGTGCCAGCAGTGACTCGAAGTCACTAGCGGGGCACAATGAGCAGTTCTTC.

This chain uses TRBV9 with TRBJ1-3; 7 bases fit TRBD1. Germline V gives CDR1 SGDLS, CDR2 YYNGEE. The CDR3 is 14 residues long. V lost 4 bases and J lost 2; bases outside the gene matches: 3. CDR3 protein: CASSLTGAGNTIYF. In DNA, the CDR3 is TGTGCCAGCAGCCTTACAGGGGCTGGAAACACCATATATTTT.